The 27 T cell receptor beta chains listed next were all sequenced from one sample in a study of patients and donors after allogeneic stem cell transplantation. TCRdb re-called the RT-PCR reads through MiXCR, storing one row per CDR3 protein. The table has roughly 230,000 distinct CDR3 sequences, roughly 14% seen once. The sequenced sample consisted of blood, either unsorted or a sorted T cell fraction (not recorded which). Receptors originate from a human donor who was either an allogeneic HSCT recipient or a stem cell or donor lymphocyte infusion donor (not recorded which). It is not recorded whose cells these are; they may come from a transplant donor.

This CDR3 is CASSLLARMDTQYF. As DNA, the CDR3 is TGTGCCAGCAGCTTATTGGCCCGGATGGATACGCAGTATTTT. V usage is TRBV7-3 and J usage is TRBJ2-3; no reliable D call. Deletions cut 2 bases from V and 6 bases from J, with 12 bases between. The CDR3 is 14 amino acids. Germline values: CDR1 SGHTA, CDR2 FQGTGA.

This clonotype was counted only a few times. This sequence joins TRBV7-2 and TRBJ2-5; TRBD1 matches at 7 bases. CDR1 and CDR2 (germline): SGHTA, FQGNSA. The CDR3 contains 15 residues. The V and J ends lost 4 bases and 2 bases, in that order; junction bases with no gene match: 7. Here the CDR3 reads CASSSDRVTQETQYF. Written as DNA, the CDR3 is TGTGCCAGCAGCTCAGACAGGGTTACACAAGAGACCCAGTACTTC.

This clonotype was picked up many times. The V and J genes are TRBV7-2 and TRBJ2-7; 7 bases are a match to TRBD1. Germline V gene data show CDR1 as SGHTA and CDR2 as FQGNSA. CDR3 size: 14 residues. J gave up 2 bases and V 5 bases, and 6 bases lay outside the gene matches. CDR3 residues: CASSLTGAAYEQYF. CDR3 in DNA: TGTGCCAGCAGCCTAACAGGGGCGGCCTACGAGCAGTACTTC.

This clonotype appeared a few times. The chain combines TRBV12-3 or TRBV12-4 with TRBJ2-4; unclear D gene. The CDR3 totals 14 residues. V shed 1 base and J shed 7 bases, with 11 bases lying between them. Here the CDR3 reads CASSLVKGRNIQYF. CDR3 sequence (DNA): TGTGCCAGCAGTTTAGTAAAAGGGCGGAACATTCAGTACTTC.

The V call is TRBV20-1, the J call TRBJ2-1; unclear D gene. The CDR3 sequence is 12 residues long. Per germline, CDR1 DFQATT and CDR2 SNEGSKA (reference sequence). V was clipped by 3 bases and J by 7 bases, with 10 bases between them. The CDR3 is CSASASGNEQFF. CDR3 nucleotide sequence: TGCAGTGCTAGTGCTAGTGGAAATGAGCAGTTCTTC.

This clonotype was seen only a few times. The chain carries TRBV5-8 and TRBJ1-5; 12 bases are shared with TRBD1. The CDR3 spans 16 residues. Germline CDR1 is SGHTS and CDR2 is YDEGEE. V was clipped by 3 bases and J by 5 bases; unmatched bases: 6. As DNA, the CDR3 is TGTGCCAGCAGCTCAGGGGACAGGGGGCTCCATCAGCCCCAGCATTTT. The encoded protein is CASSSGDRGLHQPQHF.

In DNA form, the CDR3 reads TGTGCCAGCGGTGGGACAGTTAATGAAAAACTGTTTTTT. Amino acid sequence: CASGGTVNEKLFF. The chain employs TRBV12-3 or TRBV12-4 and TRBJ1-4; 7 positions match TRBD1. The ends lost 8 bases at V and 4 bases at J; junction bases unmatched: 4. The CDR3 contains 13 residues.

This clonotype was seen a few times. The V call is TRBV11-1, the J call TRBJ2-5, with 11 bases matching TRBD2. The V and J ends lost 1 base and 4 bases, in that order; junction bases with no gene match: 14. Germline CDR1 is SGHAT and CDR2 is FQDESV (reference sequence). The CDR3 runs to 19 residues. For the CDR3, the DNA is TGTGCCAGCAGCTTAGAACAACTAGCGGGAGTCACGTTGGTAGAGACCCAGTACTTC. Protein: CASSLEQLAGVTLVETQYF.

The CDR3 loop reads CASSLALSSGQETQYF. In DNA form, the CDR3 reads TGCGCCAGCAGCTTGGCCTTGTCCAGCGGCCAAGAGACCCAGTACTTC. The V gene is TRBV5-1, the J gene TRBJ2-5; D possibly corresponds to TRBD2 (5 bases). This CDR3 spans 16 amino acids. Germline-derived CDR1 and CDR2 are SGHRS and YFSETQ. The germline V and J ends were trimmed by 0 bases and 1 base, with 13 bases remaining between them.

This sequence joins TRBV18 and TRBJ2-7; 9 bases line up with TRBD1. Germline V gene lookup returns CDR1 KGHSH and CDR2 LQKENI. After removal of 3 bases from V and 6 bases from J, the junction contained 6 bases not matched to a gene. The CDR3 contains 14 residues. CDR3 region: CASSPGDRVTEQYF. The CDR3, as DNA: TGTGCCAGCTCACCGGGGGACAGGGTTACCGAGCAGTACTTC.

This clonotype was recorded at least ten times. V usage is TRBV5-1 and J usage is TRBJ1-1; TRBD1 matches at 7 bases. This CDR3 has 13 amino acids. From germline, CDR1 is SGHRS and CDR2 YFSETQ. Germline trimming cut 4 bases from V and 7 bases from J; bases unmatched to any gene: 7. The CDR3 sequence is CASSDRAKSEAFF. For the CDR3, the DNA is TGCGCCAGCAGCGACAGGGCCAAGAGTGAAGCTTTCTTT.

This clonotype was detected ten times or more. J is TRBJ1-6 and V is TRBV12-3 or TRBV12-4; D ambiguous. Trimming cost V 2 bases and J 6 bases, with 8 bases left between them. CDR3 size: 14 residues. The CDR3 bases are TGTGCCAGCAGTTTACGGCCTCCTAATTCACCCCTCCACTTT. Its translation: CASSLRPPNSPLHF.

The chain uses TRBV7-9 and TRBJ2-3; D is perhaps TRBD1 (8 bases). V lost 8 bases to trimming and J lost 3 bases, with 21 bases between them. The CDR3 runs 16 residues. Germline CDR1 is SEHNR and CDR2 is FQNEAQ (reference sequence). CDR3 sequence reads: CASGQGGGAGTDTQYF. The CDR3 nucleotides read TGTGCCAGCGGACAGGGAGGGGGGGCAGGGACAGATACGCAGTATTTT.

This clonotype was observed a few times. The chain uses TRBV19 and TRBJ2-7; D possibly corresponds to TRBD2 (5 bases). Trimming took 1 base from V and 2 from J, leaving 9 bases between them. The CDR3 length is 14 residues. Germline V gene data show CDR1 as LNHDA and CDR2 as SQIVND (reference sequence). CDR3 in DNA: TGTGCCAGTAGTATAGCGGACTTCGCCTACGAGCAGTACTTC. It translates to CASSIADFAYEQYF.

This clonotype was seen a handful of times. The chain uses TRBV20-1 and TRBJ2-2; the D call may be TRBD1 or TRBD2 (5 bases each). Germline CDR1 DFQATT, CDR2 SNEGSKA (reference sequence). V lost 3 bases, J lost 1 base, and 9 bases lay in between. CDR3 length: 14 residues. CDR3 protein: CSARRGVNTGELFF. The CDR3 DNA reads as TGCAGTGCTAGGAGGGGAGTGAACACCGGGGAGCTGTTTTTT.

A few counts support this clonotype. The chain has TRBV18 and TRBJ2-2, with 14 bases matching TRBD2. The V and J ends lost 3 bases and 0 bases, in that order; junction bases with no gene match: 9. The CDR3 runs 20 residues. Germline V gene data show CDR1 as KGHSH and CDR2 as LQKENI. The CDR3 sequence is CASSPRGTSGGQANTGELFF. CDR3 bases: TGTGCCAGCTCACCCCGGGGGACTAGCGGGGGCCAAGCGAACACCGGGGAGCTGTTTTTT.

This clonotype was observed many times. The rearrangement joins TRBV6-2 or TRBV6-3 to TRBJ2-1; 11 nucleotides line up with TRBD2. Germline lookup yields CDR1 MNHEY and CDR2 SVGEGT. The CDR3 has 15 amino acids. J lost 6 bases, V lost 6 bases, and 7 bases had no gene match. CDR3 amino acids: CASRILAGVRNEQFF. The DNA of the CDR3 is TGTGCCAGCAGGATACTAGCGGGGGTTCGCAATGAGCAGTTCTTC.

This clonotype showed up many times. V gene TRBV7-9 combines with J gene TRBJ1-3, with 8 bases identical to TRBD1. V trimming: 4 bases; J trimming: 5 bases; junction bases outside the gene matches: 4. Germline values: CDR1 SEHNR, CDR2 FQNEAQ (reference sequence). This CDR3 has 14 amino acids. The CDR3 nucleotides are TGTGCCAGCAGCTCTGACAGGGGACGAAACACCATATATTTT. Protein sequence: CASSSDRGRNTIYF.

This clonotype appeared a few times. The rearrangement joins TRBV10-3 to TRBJ2-7; 9 bases map to TRBD2. Trimming removed 10 bases from V and 5 bases from J; junction bases left unmatched: 3. The germline CDR1 and CDR2 sequences are ENHRY and SYGVKD. The CDR3 extends over 11 amino acids. The CDR3 reads CATRTSDEQYF. CDR3 coding DNA: TGTGCCACACGGACTAGCGACGAGCAGTACTTC.

This clonotype was counted ten times or more. The rearrangement joins TRBV20-1 to TRBJ1-1; D unresolved. CDR1 DFQATT and CDR2 SNEGSKA come from the germline V gene (reference sequence). With 6 bases removed from V and 5 bases from J, the gap between germline ends came to 10 bases. The CDR3 loop spans 11 amino acids. The CDR3 DNA reads as TGCAGTGCAACCACCTCGACTGAAGCTTTCTTT. Translating gives CSATTSTEAFF.

The chain's CDR3 is CSVSFRGAAGNTIYF. The CDR3 DNA reads as TGCAGCGTGAGTTTCAGGGGCGCAGCTGGAAACACCATATATTTT. The V call is TRBV29-1, the J call TRBJ1-3; D might be TRBD1 (6 bases). This CDR3 comprises 15 residues. Per germline, CDR1 SQVTM and CDR2 ANQGSEA. With 6 bases removed from V and 2 bases from J, the gap between germline ends came to 17 bases.

The chain has TRBV28 and TRBJ1-1; TRBD1 matches 8 bases. This CDR3 is 15 amino acids long. In germline, CDR1 is MDHEN, CDR2 SYDVKM. With V trimmed by 1 base and J by 4 bases, 5 bases remained unmatched. CDR3 in DNA: TGTGCCAGCAGTTTATTATCAGGGGGCAGCACTGAAGCTTTCTTT. This codes for CASSLLSGGSTEAFF.

In this sample, this clonotype turned up a few times. This chain connects TRBV27 to TRBJ1-1; D possibly corresponds to TRBD1 (5 bases). Trimming cost V 2 bases and J 4 bases, with 14 bases left between them. The CDR3 contains 15 residues. CDR1 is MNHEY and CDR2 is SMNVEV in the germline V gene (reference sequence). CDR3 in DNA: TGTGCCAGCAGTTTAGGGGCGGGAATGGGCACTGAAGCTTTCTTT. Residues: CASSLGAGMGTEAFF.

This chain links TRBV19 with TRBJ2-7; 13 positions agree with TRBD2. Trimming cost V 8 bases and J 6 bases; bases outside gene matches: 4. The CDR3 consists of 13 residues. Germline values: CDR1 LNHDA, CDR2 SQIVND (reference sequence). CDR3 sequence: CASRTSGSLEQYF. The CDR3 nucleotides read TGTGCCAGTCGGACTAGCGGGAGTCTCGAGCAGTACTTC.

The rearrangement links TRBV5-1 to TRBJ1-2, with D perhaps matching TRBD1 (5 bases). From germline, CDR1 is SGHRS and CDR2 YFSETQ. V was shortened by 6 bases and J by 8 bases, with 23 bases between the two germline ends. This CDR3 region has 15 residues. For the CDR3, the DNA is TGCGCCAGCAAAGAATCCGGGACGGCGGCGGAGGGCTACACCTTC. Translating gives CASKESGTAAEGYTF.

J is TRBJ1-4 and V is TRBV15, with a weak D call TRBD1 (6 bases). V lost 1 base, J lost 7 bases, and 19 bases lay in between. Germline-derived CDR1 and CDR2 are LNHNV and YYDKDF (reference sequence). The CDR3 runs 17 residues. The CDR3 spells CATSRGSRGRASEKLFF. The CDR3, as DNA: TGTGCCACCAGCAGAGGGTCCAGGGGCCGGGCGAGTGAAAAACTGTTTTTT.

This clonotype was picked up many times. The chain employs TRBV7-6 and TRBJ2-5, with no clear D. There are 14 residues in the CDR3. From germline, CDR1 is SGHVS and CDR2 FNYEAQ. Trimming took off 6 bases at V and 5 bases at J, with 16 bases between the two ends. The CDR3 sequence is CASSLTSGGETQYF. The DNA of the CDR3 is TGTGCCAGCAGTTTGACGTCAGGTGGGGAGACCCAGTACTTC.